The entry that follows covers one T cell receptor beta chain sequence. What it binds is not known. These data are taken from a study of shared clonotypes between healthy human individuals. Study-wide points: The naive CD4 repertoires of a few donors were compared, and around 5% of clonotypes were shared.

Sequencing used immunoSEQ multiplex PCR; TCRdb keeps in-frame clones, though not all of them. Of approximately 2,000,000 clones in the sample, roughly 90% were seen once. Caucasian adults residing in Nashville, Tennessee made up all the donors. Germline V lookup: CDR1 MNHNS, CDR2 SASEGT. The CDR3 is made up of 14 amino acids. The V end was cut by 6 bases, the J end by 6 bases, with 18 bases between. The source of this sequence is a man younger than 35 in good health. Some clones in this sample may be carry-over from other donors' samples. What was sequenced was naive CD4+ T cells from PBMCs. This sample's subset: CD45RA+ positively selected. The chain has TRBV6-1 and TRBJ2-7, with a tentative D call TRBD1 (7 bases). CDR3 DNA sequence: TGTGCCAGCAGCATCATAGGAGGGGGCGGCGAGCAGTACTTC. It yields the protein CASSIIGGGGEQYF.